This T cell receptor (beta chain) was recovered during a study of T cells after yellow fever vaccination. Study as a whole: Fractions of limited cellularity were prepared by means of SMART-Seq v4 Ultra Low Input. Study-wide results and caveats: The secondary response was weaker but peaked faster, day 5 versus 15. Clones from primary vaccination mostly reappeared after the booster (96% CD4, around 90% CD8).

As TCR cDNA was made by 5'RACE template switching, a universal primer site and UMIs were added. Each CDR3 protein gets one entry after TCRdb re-called the 5' RACE reads with MiXCR. Of 200,000 to 300,000 distinct CDR3 sequences in the sample, about 3.9% were seen once. Details on this clonotype: Its specificity is not known.

CDR1 and CDR2 from the germline V gene are KGHSH and LQKENI. V lost 3 bases, J lost 5 bases, and 20 bases lay in between. The CDR3 loop spans 18 amino acids. Here the sequenced sample was PBMCs, taken 15 days after the yellow fever booster vaccination. This TCR came from a man between 18 and 35 years old who received the YFV17D yellow fever vaccine. V is TRBV18 and J is TRBJ2-6; D gene ambiguous. This CDR3 is CASSPRDPVLSRANVLTF. CDR3 sequence (DNA): TGTGCCAGCTCACCTCGCGACCCCGTCTTGTCCCGGGCCAACGTCCTGACTTTC.